Listed below are T cell receptor beta chains from one sample, sequenced in a study of T cell clonotyping in hematopoietic cell transplantation. Using immunoSEQ multiplex PCR, the repertoire was profiled, and TCRdb retains in-frame clones only, with some absent. The sample consists of approximately 80,000 clones, around 96% of them appearing once. The sample here was peripheral blood mononuclear cells, taken before stem cell transplant. The source is a woman aged 45-59 years with acute myeloid leukemia. Some clones in this sample may be carry-over from other donors' samples. The CDR3 runs from the conserved cysteine through the conserved F or W. Each record gives: clone size, J gene, D gene, V gene, CDR3 protein, CDR3 DNA. A D gene is named only where the DNA matches it firmly. Part of the rows lack a size; the others show once, few, many or a class for expanded clones.

abundance: .; j_gene: TRBJ1-2; d_gene: .; v_gene: TRBV5-4; CDR3aa: CASSFRDTTNYGYTF; CDR3nt: TGTGCCAGCAGCTTCCGGGACACCACTAACTATGGCTACACCTTC
abundance: .; j_gene: TRBJ2-6; d_gene: .; v_gene: TRBV28; CDR3aa: CASSLTGPSSSGANVLTF; CDR3nt: TGTGCCAGCAGTTTGACCGGGCCATCCAGCTCTGGGGCCAACGTCCTGACTTTC
abundance: .; j_gene: TRBJ1-3; d_gene: .; v_gene: TRBV30; CDR3aa: CATRGSGNTIYF; CDR3nt: TGTGCCACCAGGGGCTCTGGAAACACCATATATTTT
abundance: .; j_gene: TRBJ2-7; d_gene: .; v_gene: TRBV28; CDR3aa: CASSTAGAHEQYF; CDR3nt: TGTGCCAGCAGTACGGCGGGGGCGCACGAGCAGTACTTC
abundance: .; j_gene: TRBJ1-4; d_gene: .; v_gene: TRBV2; CDR3aa: CASTPGLRLLFF; CDR3nt: TGTGCCAGCACCCCAGGGTTACGGTTGCTGTTTTTT
abundance: .; j_gene: TRBJ1-6; d_gene: TRBD1; v_gene: TRBV15; CDR3aa: CATSSSGTGNNSPLHF; CDR3nt: TGTGCCACCAGCAGCTCCGGGACAGGGAATAATTCACCCCTCCACTTT
abundance: .; j_gene: TRBJ2-7; d_gene: TRBD1; v_gene: TRBV19; CDR3aa: CASSTTGFTYEQYF; CDR3nt: TGTGCCAGTAGTACGACAGGGTTCACCTACGAGCAGTACTTC
abundance: .; j_gene: TRBJ1-5; d_gene: .; v_gene: TRBV7-9; CDR3aa: CASSLDTGLQPQHF; CDR3nt: TGTGCCAGCAGCTTAGACACAGGGTTGCAGCCCCAGCATTTT
abundance: once; j_gene: TRBJ2-6; d_gene: .; v_gene: TRBV30; CDR3aa: CAWRDPGANVLTF; CDR3nt: TGTGCCTGGAGGGATCCCGGGGCCAACGTCCTGACTTTC
abundance: .; j_gene: TRBJ1-2; d_gene: .; v_gene: TRBV30; CDR3aa: CAWRAYGVNYGYTF; CDR3nt: TGTGCCTGGAGGGCATACGGGGTAAACTATGGCTACACCTTC
abundance: .; j_gene: TRBJ2-7; d_gene: .; v_gene: TRBV6-1; CDR3aa: CASSDGTTYEQYF; CDR3nt: TGTGCCAGCAGTGACGGGACCACCTACGAGCAGTACTTC
abundance: .; j_gene: TRBJ1-5; d_gene: TRBD1; v_gene: TRBV6-6; CDR3aa: CATRKTGRWDQPQHF; CDR3nt: TGTGCCACTCGAAAGACAGGGCGGTGGGATCAGCCCCAGCATTTT
abundance: .; j_gene: TRBJ1-4; d_gene: TRBD1; v_gene: TRBV30; CDR3aa: CAWRFWGQSDEKLFF; CDR3nt: TGTGCCTGGAGGTTCTGGGGACAGTCCGATGAAAAACTGTTTTTT
abundance: .; j_gene: TRBJ2-6; d_gene: .; v_gene: TRBV6-1; CDR3aa: CASSEEGSGANVLTF; CDR3nt: TGTGCCAGCAGTGAAGAGGGATCTGGGGCCAACGTCCTGACTTTC
abundance: .; j_gene: TRBJ1-4; d_gene: .; v_gene: TRBV4-1; CDR3aa: CASSQGGLREKLFF; CDR3nt: TGCGCCAGCAGCCAAGGAGGGTTGCGGGAAAAACTGTTTTTT
abundance: .; j_gene: TRBJ1-2; d_gene: .; v_gene: TRBV6-1; CDR3aa: CASSEEDIYGYTF; CDR3nt: TGTGCCAGCAGTGAAGAGGACATCTATGGCTACACCTTC
abundance: .; j_gene: TRBJ2-7; d_gene: .; v_gene: TRBV11-2; CDR3aa: CASSLGGFEQYF; CDR3nt: TGTGCCAGCAGCTTAGGAGGGTTCGAGCAGTACTTC
abundance: once; j_gene: TRBJ1-5; d_gene: .; v_gene: TRBV18; CDR3aa: CASSPQGRTSNQPQHF; CDR3nt: TGTGCCAGCTCACCACAGGGACGGACTAGCAATCAGCCCCAGCATTTT
abundance: .; j_gene: TRBJ1-2; d_gene: TRBD1; v_gene: TRBV5-8; CDR3aa: CASSPGTGGYGYTF; CDR3nt: TGTGCCAGCAGCCCCGGGACAGGGGGCTATGGCTACACCTTC
abundance: once; j_gene: TRBJ1-6; d_gene: .; v_gene: TRBV19; CDR3aa: CASSRRQDNSPLHF; CDR3nt: TGTGCCAGTAGCCGGAGACAGGATAATTCACCCCTCCACTTT
abundance: once; j_gene: TRBJ2-5; d_gene: TRBD2; v_gene: TRBV19; CDR3aa: CASSFRGGQETQYF; CDR3nt: TGTGCCAGTAGTTTCCGGGGGGGCCAAGAGACCCAGTACTTC
abundance: .; j_gene: TRBJ2-7; d_gene: .; v_gene: TRBV21-1; CDR3aa: CASSKWVKAPFPYEQYF; CDR3nt: TGTGCCAGCAGCAAATGGGTAAAGGCTCCTTTCCCCTACGAGCAGTACTTC
abundance: .; j_gene: TRBJ1-5; d_gene: .; v_gene: TRBV19; CDR3aa: CASSKIAELPQHF; CDR3nt: TGTGCCAGTAGTAAGATAGCAGAACTGCCCCAGCATTTT
abundance: .; j_gene: TRBJ1-3; d_gene: TRBD1; v_gene: TRBV27; CDR3aa: CASSRTGANTIYF; CDR3nt: TGTGCCAGCAGTAGGACAGGGGCGAACACCATATATTTT
abundance: .; j_gene: TRBJ1-1; d_gene: .; v_gene: TRBV5-1; CDR3aa: CASSLDGQGNTEAFF; CDR3nt: TGCGCCAGCAGCTTGGACGGGCAGGGGAACACTGAAGCTTTCTTT
abundance: .; j_gene: TRBJ1-5; d_gene: .; v_gene: TRBV19; CDR3aa: CASSIVGTPDYGSQHF; CDR3nt: TGTGCCAGTAGTATAGTTGGGACACCCGATTATGGGTCCCAGCATTTT
abundance: .; j_gene: TRBJ1-1; d_gene: TRBD1; v_gene: TRBV7-9; CDR3aa: CASSLNRGRTEAFF; CDR3nt: TGTGCCAGCAGCTTAAACAGGGGGAGAACTGAAGCTTTCTTT
abundance: .; j_gene: TRBJ1-2; d_gene: .; v_gene: TRBV5-4; CDR3aa: CASSLSGIYGYTF; CDR3nt: TGTGCCAGCAGCTTGTCCGGGATTTATGGCTACACCTTC
abundance: few; j_gene: TRBJ1-1; d_gene: .; v_gene: TRBV5-6; CDR3aa: CASSLGQKNTEAFF; CDR3nt: TGTGCCAGCAGCTTGGGGCAGAAGAACACTGAAGCTTTCTTT
abundance: .; j_gene: TRBJ2-7; d_gene: .; v_gene: TRBV7-3; CDR3aa: CASSLGTRNMDEQYF; CDR3nt: TGTGCCAGCAGCTTAGGGACCCGTAATATGGACGAGCAGTACTTC
abundance: .; j_gene: TRBJ2-5; d_gene: TRBD2; v_gene: TRBV7-7; CDR3aa: CASSLSISSGSGETQYF; CDR3nt: TGTGCTAGCAGCTTATCTATTTCTAGCGGGAGTGGAGAGACCCAGTACTTC
abundance: .; j_gene: TRBJ1-2; d_gene: .; v_gene: TRBV6-1; CDR3aa: CASTEGYKGYGYTF; CDR3nt: TGTGCCAGCACCGAAGGATACAAGGGATATGGCTACACCTTC
abundance: .; j_gene: TRBJ2-5; d_gene: TRBD2; v_gene: TRBV23-1; CDR3aa: CASSPLVLAGLGTQYF; CDR3nt: TGCGCCAGCAGTCCCCTAGTACTAGCGGGGCTGGGGACCCAGTACTTC
abundance: .; j_gene: TRBJ2-7; d_gene: .; v_gene: TRBV5-1; CDR3aa: CASSDSTGSDEQYF; CDR3nt: TGCGCCAGCAGCGATTCGACAGGCTCGGACGAGCAGTACTTC
abundance: .; j_gene: TRBJ1-2; d_gene: TRBD1; v_gene: TRBV5-4; CDR3aa: CASSLGTGVSYGYTF; CDR3nt: TGTGCCAGCAGCTTGGGGACAGGGGTTAGCTATGGCTACACCTTC
abundance: .; j_gene: TRBJ2-7; d_gene: TRBD1; v_gene: TRBV19; CDR3aa: CASTKGDSTYEQYF; CDR3nt: TGTGCCAGTACCAAGGGGGACAGTACCTACGAGCAGTACTTC
abundance: .; j_gene: TRBJ1-6; d_gene: .; v_gene: TRBV7-2; CDR3aa: CASSSVPQSPLHF; CDR3nt: TGTGCCAGCAGCTCCGTCCCACAATCACCCCTCCACTTT
abundance: .; j_gene: TRBJ1-5; d_gene: .; v_gene: TRBV28; CDR3aa: CASWGEGFRSNQPQHF; CDR3nt: TGTGCCAGCTGGGGGGAAGGATTTCGGAGCAATCAGCCCCAGCATTTT
abundance: .; j_gene: TRBJ1-1; d_gene: TRBD1; v_gene: TRBV5-1; CDR3aa: CASSLGGQGAEAFF; CDR3nt: TGCGCCAGCAGTTTGGGGGGCCAGGGGGCTGAAGCTTTCTTT
abundance: once; j_gene: TRBJ1-2; d_gene: TRBD1; v_gene: TRBV19; CDR3aa: CASSIAKGGRVYGYTF; CDR3nt: TGTGCCAGTAGTATAGCTAAAGGGGGCAGGGTCTATGGCTACACCTTC
abundance: .; j_gene: TRBJ2-3; d_gene: TRBD2; v_gene: TRBV28; CDR3aa: CASPPGGLAGGFGNTQYF; CDR3nt: TGTGCCAGCCCCCCGGGGGGACTAGCGGGAGGTTTCGGAAATACGCAGTATTTT
abundance: .; j_gene: TRBJ1-5; d_gene: TRBD1; v_gene: TRBV28; CDR3aa: CASSPGQGDQPQHF; CDR3nt: TGTGCCAGCAGTCCGGGACAGGGAGATCAGCCCCAGCATTTT
abundance: .; j_gene: TRBJ1-5; d_gene: .; v_gene: TRBV5-1; CDR3aa: CASSLAGTDNQPQHF; CDR3nt: TGCGCCAGCAGCTTGGCGGGGACCGACAATCAGCCCCAGCATTTT
abundance: few; j_gene: TRBJ2-2; d_gene: TRBD2; v_gene: TRBV19; CDR3aa: CASSLRDYLTGELFF; CDR3nt: TGTGCCAGTAGTCTCCGGGACTACCTCACCGGGGAGCTGTTTTTT
abundance: .; j_gene: TRBJ1-5; d_gene: TRBD1; v_gene: TRBV29-1; CDR3aa: CSVETGRNQPQHF; CDR3nt: TGCAGCGTGGAGACAGGGCGCAATCAGCCCCAGCATTTT
abundance: .; j_gene: TRBJ1-5; d_gene: .; v_gene: TRBV6-5; CDR3aa: CASSADRNQPQHF; CDR3nt: TGTGCCAGCAGTGCGGATCGCAATCAGCCCCAGCATTTT
abundance: .; j_gene: TRBJ1-3; d_gene: TRBD1; v_gene: TRBV29-1; CDR3aa: CSVGGQGVGNTIYF; CDR3nt: TGCAGCGTTGGAGGACAGGGGGTTGGAAACACCATATATTTT
abundance: .; j_gene: TRBJ1-5; d_gene: TRBD1; v_gene: TRBV30; CDR3aa: CAWRHRGQSDNQPQHF; CDR3nt: TGTGCCTGGAGACACCGGGGACAGTCAGATAATCAGCCCCAGCATTTT
abundance: .; j_gene: TRBJ2-7; d_gene: TRBD1; v_gene: TRBV6-1; CDR3aa: CASSVSGTGIYEQYF; CDR3nt: TGTGCCAGCAGTGTCTCCGGGACAGGGATCTACGAGCAGTACTTC
abundance: .; j_gene: TRBJ1-1; d_gene: .; v_gene: TRBV7-2; CDR3aa: CASSRGQMNTEAFF; CDR3nt: TGTGCCAGCAGCCGCGGACAGATGAACACTGAAGCTTTCTTT
abundance: .; j_gene: TRBJ2-1; d_gene: .; v_gene: TRBV19; CDR3aa: CASSIVVGQSLTFF; CDR3nt: TGTGCCAGTAGTATAGTCGTTGGACAGTCTCTCACGTTCTTC
abundance: .; j_gene: TRBJ1-3; d_gene: .; v_gene: TRBV7-2; CDR3aa: CASSRDRRGIGNTIYF; CDR3nt: TGTGCCAGCAGCCGGGACCGCCGGGGGATCGGAAACACCATATATTTT
abundance: once; j_gene: TRBJ2-7; d_gene: .; v_gene: TRBV19; CDR3aa: CASSTNRVGEQYF; CDR3nt: TGTGCCAGTAGTACCAACAGGGTTGGCGAGCAGTACTTC
abundance: once; j_gene: TRBJ2-7; d_gene: .; v_gene: TRBV6-5; CDR3aa: CASSYSRAYEQYF; CDR3nt: TGTGCCAGCAGTTACTCGAGGGCCTACGAGCAGTACTTC